The 6 T cell receptor beta chains reported below all come from one sample, sequenced in a study of blood T cell repertoires in COVID-19. Sequencing used immunoSEQ multiplex PCR; TCRdb keeps in-frame clones, though not all of them. The table includes about 250,000 clones, 80% to 85% detected once. The specimen was peripheral blood. Receptors were obtained from a man aged 50 to 60 with active or convalescent COVID-19.

The chain combines TRBV28 with TRBJ1-2; possibly TRBD1 for D (6 bases). The V end lost 3 bases, the J end lost 7 bases, and 18 bases lay between the germline ends. Germline values: CDR1 MDHEN, CDR2 SYDVKM. The CDR3 runs to 15 residues. The CDR3 spells CASSFRGGYRPGYTF. The CDR3 DNA is TGTGCCAGCAGTTTTAGGGGGGGCTACCGCCCTGGCTACACCTTC.

V gene TRBV21-1 combines with J gene TRBJ1-6; the table names TRBD1, a call not compared with the DNA. TRBV21-1 is shown as a pseudogene. The CDR3 extends over 18 amino acids. CDR3 DNA sequence: TGTGCCAGCAGCAAATTGGGGGCAGGGAGCCTCTATAATTCACCCCTCCACTTT. Protein: CASSKLGAGSLYNSPLHF.

In nucleotides, the CDR3 is TGTGCCAGCAGCCCTGACAGGGTGCTCAATCAGCCCCAGCATTTT. It is translated as CASSPDRVLNQPQHF. The V and J genes are TRBV7-8 and TRBJ1-5; 7 bases fit TRBD1. J was trimmed by 3 bases and V by 5 bases; bases with no gene match: 7. The V gene's germline CDR1 is SGHVS and CDR2 FQNEAQ. The CDR3 contains 15 residues. Drawing the rest from reference TRBV7-8 and TRBJ1-5, the complete variable domain is GAGVSQSPRYKVAKRGQDVALRCDPISGHVSLFWYQQALGQGPEFLTYFQNEAQLDKSGLPSDRFFAERPEGSVSTLKIQRTQQEDSAVYLCASSPDRVLNQPQHFGDGTRLSIL.

The chain recombines TRBV28 with TRBJ2-7; 8 bases agree with TRBD2. V trimming: 5 bases; J trimming: 2 bases; junction bases outside the gene matches: 8. CDR1 is MDHEN, CDR2 SYDVKM, per germline. The CDR3 totals 15 residues. In DNA, the CDR3 is TGTGCCAGCAGTCCCCAGGGGCGGGGGGCCTACGAGCAGTACTTC. Its protein product is CASSPQGRGAYEQYF.

The chain recombines TRBV18 with TRBJ2-3, with D unresolved. V lost 1 base and J 4 bases, leaving 9 bases between the germline ends. The CDR3 length is 14 residues. The germline gives CDR1 KGHSH, CDR2 LQKENI. This CDR3 is CASSPQREADTQYF. CDR3 DNA sequence: TGTGCCAGCTCACCACAGAGAGAAGCAGATACGCAGTATTTT. Full variable domain (missing parts from reference TRBV18 and TRBJ2-3): NAGVMQNPRHLVRRRGQEARLRCSPMKGHSHVYWYRQLPEEGLKFMVYLQKENIIDESGMPKERFSAEFPKEGPSILRIQQVVRGDSAAYFCASSPQREADTQYFGPGTRLTVL.

The chain uses TRBV11-2 and TRBJ2-7; 9 nucleotides line up with TRBD1. The germline CDR1 and CDR2 sequences are SGHAT and FQNNGV. This CDR3 comprises 12 residues. V lost 8 bases, J lost 6 bases, and 5 bases stayed unmatched. The CDR3 is CASSRTGAEQYF. CDR3 DNA: TGTGCCAGCTCACGGACAGGGGCCGAGCAGTACTTC.